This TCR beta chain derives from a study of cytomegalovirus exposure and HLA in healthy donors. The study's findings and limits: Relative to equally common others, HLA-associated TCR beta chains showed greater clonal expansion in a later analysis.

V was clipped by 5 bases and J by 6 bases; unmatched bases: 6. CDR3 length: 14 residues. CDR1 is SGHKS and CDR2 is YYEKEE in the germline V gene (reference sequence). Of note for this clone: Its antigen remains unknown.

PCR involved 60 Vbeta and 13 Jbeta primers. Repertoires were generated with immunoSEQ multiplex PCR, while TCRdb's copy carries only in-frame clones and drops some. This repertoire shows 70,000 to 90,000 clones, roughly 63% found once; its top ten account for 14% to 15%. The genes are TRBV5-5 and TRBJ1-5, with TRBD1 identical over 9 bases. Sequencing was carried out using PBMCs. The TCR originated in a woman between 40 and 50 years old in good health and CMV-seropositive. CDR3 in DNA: TGTGCCAGCAGGAAACAGGGGGCAAGTCAGCCCCAGCATTTT. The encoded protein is CASRKQGASQPQHF.